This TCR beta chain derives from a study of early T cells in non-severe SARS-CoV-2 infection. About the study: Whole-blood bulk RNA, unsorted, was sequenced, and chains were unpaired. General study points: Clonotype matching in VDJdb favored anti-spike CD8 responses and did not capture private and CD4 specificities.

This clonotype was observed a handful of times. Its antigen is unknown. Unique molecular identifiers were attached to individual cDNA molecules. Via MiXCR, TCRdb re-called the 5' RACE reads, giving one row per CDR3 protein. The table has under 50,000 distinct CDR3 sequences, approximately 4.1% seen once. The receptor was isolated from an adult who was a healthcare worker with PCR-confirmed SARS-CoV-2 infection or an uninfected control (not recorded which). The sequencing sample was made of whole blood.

The CDR3 nucleotides are TGTGCCAGCAGCTCTTCTAGCGCCTACACAGATACGCAGTATTTT. Protein sequence: CASSSSSAYTDTQYF. The chain couples TRBV5-4 to TRBJ2-3; a weak D match, TRBD2 (6 bases). CDR1 is SGHNT and CDR2 is YYREEE in the germline V gene (reference sequence). The CDR3 loop spans 15 amino acids. V lost 3 bases to trimming and J lost 2 bases, with 13 bases between them.